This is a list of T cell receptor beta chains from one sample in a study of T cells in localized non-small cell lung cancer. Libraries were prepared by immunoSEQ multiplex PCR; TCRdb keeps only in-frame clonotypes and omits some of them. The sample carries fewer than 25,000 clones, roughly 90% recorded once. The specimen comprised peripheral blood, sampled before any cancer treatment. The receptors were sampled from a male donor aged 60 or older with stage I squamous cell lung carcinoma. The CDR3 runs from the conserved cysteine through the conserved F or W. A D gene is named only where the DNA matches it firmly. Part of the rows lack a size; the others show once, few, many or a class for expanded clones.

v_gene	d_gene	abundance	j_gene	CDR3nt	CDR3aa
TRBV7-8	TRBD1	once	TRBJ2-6	TGTGCCAGCAGCTTCTTTCCAGGGACAGGGTCTGTCTCTGGGGCCAACGTCCTGACTTTC	CASSFFPGTGSVSGANVLTF
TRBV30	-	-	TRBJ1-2	TGTGCCTGGAGCGTCCCGGGGGGTCGGTATGGCTACACCTTC	CAWSVPGGRYGYTF
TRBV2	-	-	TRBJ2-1	TGTGCCAGCAGTGAACGGAATGAGCAGTTCTTC	CASSERNEQFF
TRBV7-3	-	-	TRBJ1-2	TGTGCCAGCAGCTTAAGTGGAGTCGGCTACACCTTC	CASSLSGVGYTF
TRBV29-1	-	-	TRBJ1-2	TGCAGCGTTGCCTTCGGCCGGGGTTTGGGCGGCTACACCTTC	CSVAFGRGLGGYTF
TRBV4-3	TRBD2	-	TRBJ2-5	TGCGCCAGCAGCCAAGATAGCGGGGGGTCGGAGACCCAGTACTTC	CASSQDSGGSETQYF
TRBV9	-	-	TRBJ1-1	TGTGCCAGCAGCGTAGAAGTTGGGCAGGGAGAAGCTTTCTTT	CASSVEVGQGEAFF
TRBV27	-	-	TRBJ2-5	TGTGCCAGCAGTTCTCCCCAGGGCGGAGGGGAGACCCAGTACTTC	CASSSPQGGGETQYF
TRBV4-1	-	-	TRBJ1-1	TGCGCCAGCACACGGAAGATGAACACTGAAGCTTTCTTT	CASTRKMNTEAFF
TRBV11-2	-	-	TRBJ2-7	TGTGCCAGCAGCCCGCCCTACGAGCAGTACTTC	CASSPPYEQYF
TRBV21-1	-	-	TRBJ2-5	TGTGCCAGCAGCGACTCTGACAGTCAAGAGACCCAGTACTTC	CASSDSDSQETQYF
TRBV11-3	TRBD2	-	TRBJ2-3	TGTGCCAGCAGCCAAAGGGATAAAGCGGGGCCAGATACGCAGTATTTT	CASSQRDKAGPDTQYF
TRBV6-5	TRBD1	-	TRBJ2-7	TGTGCCAGCAGTTTCCGGGACAGAACCGAATACGAGCAGTACTTC	CASSFRDRTEYEQYF
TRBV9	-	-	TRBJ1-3	TGTGCCAGCAGCCCGCTTGTGGGGTCGGGAAACACCATATATTTT	CASSPLVGSGNTIYF
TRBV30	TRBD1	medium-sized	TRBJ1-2	TGTGCCTGGAGTGTCGGACAGGGGGCGATCTATGGCTACACCTTC	CAWSVGQGAIYGYTF
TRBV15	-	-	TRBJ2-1	TGTGCCACCAGCGGACAGCCTGCCCGCAATGAGCAGTTCTTC	CATSGQPARNEQFF
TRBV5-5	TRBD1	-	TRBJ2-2	TGTGCCAGCAGCCTTTGGACAGGACAAGACACCGGGGAGCTGTTTTTT	CASSLWTGQDTGELFF
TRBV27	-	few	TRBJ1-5	TGTGCCAGCAGACAGGGATTCAATCAGCCCCAGCATTTT	CASRQGFNQPQHF
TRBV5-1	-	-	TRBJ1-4	TGCGCCAGCAGCTCTGGGCTCACTAGGGAAAAACTGTTTTTT	CASSSGLTREKLFF
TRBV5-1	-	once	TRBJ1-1	TGCGCCAGCAGCTTGGGGGAATTTCGCACTGAAGCTTTCTTT	CASSLGEFRTEAFF
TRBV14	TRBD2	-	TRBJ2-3	TGTGCCAGCAGCCAACAGCGGGGTTGGGATACGCAGTATTTT	CASSQQRGWDTQYF
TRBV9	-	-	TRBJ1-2	TGTGCCAGCAGCGTAGAGGGCAGCCCGTATGGCTACACCTTC	CASSVEGSPYGYTF
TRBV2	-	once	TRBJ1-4	TGTGCCAGCCTGTGGGGGATAGGTGAAAAACTGTTTTTT	CASLWGIGEKLFF
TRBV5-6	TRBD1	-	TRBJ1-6	TGTGCCAGCAGTCCTCAGGGGGCCGGGTATTCACCCCTCCACTTT	CASSPQGAGYSPLHF
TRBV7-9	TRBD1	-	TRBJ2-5	TGTGCCAGCAGCTTAGGGGGACAGAAAGAGACCCAGTACTTC	CASSLGGQKETQYF
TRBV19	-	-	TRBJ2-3	TGTGCCAGTAGTATTATGGATACGCAGTATTTT	CASSIMDTQYF
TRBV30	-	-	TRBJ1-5	TGTGCCTGGAGGTTGGACCGGGCCGGGCCCCAGCATTTT	CAWRLDRAGPQHF
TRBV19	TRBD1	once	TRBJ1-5	TGTGCCAGTAGTCCGACAGGGACCGATCAGCCCCAGCATTTT	CASSPTGTDQPQHF
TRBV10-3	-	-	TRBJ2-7	TGTGCCATCAGTGAGTCGGTTGGTATAGGGGCCGAGCAGTACTTC	CAISESVGIGAEQYF
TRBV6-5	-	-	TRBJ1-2	TGTGCCAGCAGTAACAGGGTATACTATGGCTACACCTTC	CASSNRVYYGYTF
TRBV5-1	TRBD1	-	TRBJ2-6	TGCGCCAGCAGCTCGGGACAGGTCTTCTCTGGGGCCAACGTCCTGACTTTC	CASSSGQVFSGANVLTF
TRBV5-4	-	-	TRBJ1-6	TGTGCCAGCAGCTTGGCTCTATCTCAGGGTTCACCCCTCCACTTT	CASSLALSQGSPLHF
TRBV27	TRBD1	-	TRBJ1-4	TGTGCCAGCAGTCTGCGTCCCCGAGACAGGGCTAATGAAAAACTGTTTTTT	CASSLRPRDRANEKLFF
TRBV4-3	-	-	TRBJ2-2	TGCGCCAGCAGCCAAGAGGGCCCCACCGGGGAGCTGTTTTTT	CASSQEGPTGELFF
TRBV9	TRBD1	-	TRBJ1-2	TGTGCCAGCAGCGTAGGCGGTACAGGGGGAGGCTATGGCTACACCTTC	CASSVGGTGGGYGYTF
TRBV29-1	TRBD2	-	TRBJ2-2	TGCAGCGTTGAAGCGACTCAGAGGAGGGGAGGGTTCGGGGAGCTGTTTTTT	CSVEATQRRGGFGELFF
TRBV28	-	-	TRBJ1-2	TGTGCCAGCAGTTTGAGGTCTGGGGGGGGCCGTTCCTACACCTTC	CASSLRSGGGRSYTF
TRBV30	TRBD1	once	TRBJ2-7	TGTGCCTGGAGTGTAGTAATCGGACAGGCTGGCGAGCAGTACTTC	CAWSVVIGQAGEQYF
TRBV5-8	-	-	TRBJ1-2	TGTGCCAGCACCACCGGAAGCAGCAACTATGGCTACACCTTC	CASTTGSSNYGYTF
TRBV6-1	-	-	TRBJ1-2	TGTGCCAGCAACCGAGGGAGGGACTATGGCTACACCTTC	CASNRGRDYGYTF
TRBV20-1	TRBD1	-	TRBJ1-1	TGCAGTGCTAGGGAGACAGGGGTGGCTTTCTTT	CSARETGVAFF
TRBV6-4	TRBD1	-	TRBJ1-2	TGTGCCAGCAGTCAGGGGGTAGGATATGGCTACACCTTC	CASSQGVGYGYTF
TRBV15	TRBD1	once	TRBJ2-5	TGTGCCACCAGCAGTGACATCTACCGGGACAGTAACCAAGAGACCCAGTACTTC	CATSSDIYRDSNQETQYF
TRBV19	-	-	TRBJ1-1	TGTGCCAGTAGCTATGGCTGGAACACTGAAGCTTTCTTT	CASSYGWNTEAFF
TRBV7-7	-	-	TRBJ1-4	TGTGCCAGCAGCTTGGCACCTGATGAAAAACTGTTTTTT	CASSLAPDEKLFF
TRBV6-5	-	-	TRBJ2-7	TGTGCCAGCAGTTATTATTCGGACGGTTCCTACGAGCAGTACTTC	CASSYYSDGSYEQYF
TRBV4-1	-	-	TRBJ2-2	TGCGCCAGCAGCCAAGAAGCCCACGGGGAGCTGTTTTTT	CASSQEAHGELFF
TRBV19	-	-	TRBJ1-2	TGTGCCAGTAGGATGGGACCGACAGCTAACTATGGCTACACCTTC	CASRMGPTANYGYTF
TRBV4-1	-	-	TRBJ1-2	TGCGCCAGCAGCCAAGGATCAGGGTTCGACTATGGCTACACCTTC	CASSQGSGFDYGYTF
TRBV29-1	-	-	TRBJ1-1	TGCAGCGTCAGCGGGGGTAGGGGCACTGAAGCTTTCTTT	CSVSGGRGTEAFF
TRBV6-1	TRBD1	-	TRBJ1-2	TGTGCCAGCAGCCCACAGACAGGGACCAACTATGGCTACACCTTC	CASSPQTGTNYGYTF